This TCR beta chain was sequenced for a study of cytomegalovirus exposure and HLA in healthy donors. Trimming removed 3 bases from V and 0 bases from J, with 15 bases in between. The CDR3 is made up of 18 amino acids. Germline assignment: CDR1 KGHSH and CDR2 LQKENI. The method was immunoSEQ multiplex PCR; TCRdb's version includes in-frame clones alone and lacks a portion of them. Found here are approximately 100,000 clones, roughly 92% of them singletons; the top ten hold around 1.1%. With regard to this clone: Its antigen is currently unknown.

The study, taken as a whole, reports: Confirmation was obtained in vitro that a few CMV-associated chains are specific for CMV antigens. Generally TCR sequences proved uncommon, though certain public TCRs appeared in numerous donors. Researchers catalogued some 160 TCR beta chains as cytomegalovirus-associated. One later analysis, an examination of the approximately 120 validation repertoires, found that first-cohort TCR clusters tended to co-occur in them.

The material sequenced was PBMCs. V gene TRBV18 combines with J gene TRBJ2-6; tentative D call: TRBD1 (6 bases). The receptor's source is a woman aged 25 to 39 in good health and CMV-seropositive. The CDR3 DNA reads as TGTGCCAGCTCACCTCTCCGGGACACACTCTCTGGGGCCAACGTCCTGACTTTC. This encodes CASSPLRDTLSGANVLTF.